The clone carrying this T cell receptor beta chain was seen just once. This entry is derived from a study of blood T cell repertoires in COVID-19. Study at large: In each case, the material was cDNA or gDNA derived from T cells, B-cell-depleted T cells, or PBMCs.

J was trimmed by 2 bases and V by 3 bases; bases with no gene match: 0. The germline CDR1 and CDR2 sequences are MNHNS and SASEGT. This CDR3 spans 13 amino acids. The table came from immunoSEQ multiplex PCR; TCRdb's copy has only in-frame clones and leaves some out. The sample contains around 140,000 clones, 80% to 90% of which appear only once. The chain joins TRBV6-1 to TRBJ2-5; 7 nucleotides match TRBD1. The sequence was collected from a middle-aged man with acute COVID-19. Sequenced sample: PBMCs or T cells enriched from blood (not recorded which). The CDR3 here is CASSEDRQETQYF. The CDR3 coding sequence is TGTGCCAGCAGTGAGGACAGGCAAGAGACCCAGTACTTC.